This T cell receptor (beta chain) derives from a study of T-cell memory formation after mild COVID-19. Study-level points and caveats: Contracting CD4+ clones lay largely in CM and EM, with CD8+ ones residing in EMRA.

Germline assignment: CDR1 DFQATT and CDR2 SNEGSKA (reference sequence). After removal of 1 base from V and 2 bases from J, the junction contained 11 bases not matched to a gene. The CDR3 totals 18 residues. Note on this clonotype: Its antigen is unidentified.

One entry per CDR3 protein, called by TCRdb with MiXCR from the 5' RACE reads. The sample carries 450,000 to 700,000 distinct CDR3 sequences, 18% recorded once. This chain joins TRBV20-1 and TRBJ2-6, with TRBD1 matching over 7 bases. This receptor was taken from an adult woman who had mild COVID-19 (a few samples of this study predate the infection). Cell type and time point are not known. The sample taken for sequencing was PBMCs or a T cell subset sorted from them (not recorded which). The CDR3 loop reads CSARVSFRDRAGANVLTF. The CDR3 nucleotides are TGCAGTGCTAGAGTTTCCTTTCGTGACAGGGCTGGGGCCAACGTCCTGACTTTC.